Here is one T cell receptor (beta chain) with its context. Profiled with immunoSEQ multiplex PCR; TCRdb holds only in-frame clones, not every one. The data show roughly 220,000 clones, with 60% to 70% seen just once and 11% held by the top ten. This entry is derived from a study of shared clonotypes between healthy human individuals. Germline V gene data show CDR1 as SGHAT and CDR2 as FQDESV (reference sequence). After removal of 0 bases from V and 6 bases from J, the junction contained 11 bases not matched to a gene. CDR3 length equals 16 residues. The chain employs TRBV11-1 and TRBJ2-7, with 7 bases matching TRBD1. Material for sequencing was memory CD4+ T cells sorted from blood. Subset of the sample: CD45RA-negative fraction. This sequence was found in a man aged 25 to 40 in good health. CDR3 nucleotide sequence: TGTGCCAGCAGCTTAGCCGACAGGGCCCTAGGTTCCGAGCAGTACTTC. Protein product: CASSLADRALGSEQYF.